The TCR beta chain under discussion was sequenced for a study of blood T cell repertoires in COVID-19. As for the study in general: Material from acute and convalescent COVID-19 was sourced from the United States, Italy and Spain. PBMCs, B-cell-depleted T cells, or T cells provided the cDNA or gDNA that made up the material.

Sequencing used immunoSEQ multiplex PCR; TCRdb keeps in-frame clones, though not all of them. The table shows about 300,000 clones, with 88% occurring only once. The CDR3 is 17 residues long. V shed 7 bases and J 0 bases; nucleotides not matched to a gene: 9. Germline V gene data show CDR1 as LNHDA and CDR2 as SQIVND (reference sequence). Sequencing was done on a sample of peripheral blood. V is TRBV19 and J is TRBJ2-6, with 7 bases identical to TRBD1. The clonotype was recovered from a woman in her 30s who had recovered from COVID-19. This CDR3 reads CASIGQVFFSGANVLTF. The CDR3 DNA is TGTGCCAGTATTGGACAGGTGTTTTTCTCTGGGGCCAACGTCCTGACTTTC. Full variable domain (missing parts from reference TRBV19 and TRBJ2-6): DGGITQSPKYLFRKEGQNVTLSCEQNLNHDAMYWYRQDPGQGLRLIYYSQIVNDFQKGDIAEGYSVSREKKESFPLTVTSAQKNPTAFYLCASIGQVFFSGANVLTFGAGSRLTVL.